This record covers a single TCR beta chain. The source of the sample is a study of blood T cell repertoires in COVID-19. At the level of the study: Material from acute and convalescent COVID-19 was sourced from the United States, Italy and Spain. Sample material is recorded as cDNA or gDNA derived from T cells, B-cell-depleted T cells, or PBMCs.

Authors' methods: Estimation of nucleated cell counts was performed using reference gene primer amplification. Data came from immunoSEQ multiplex PCR; TCRdb stores just in-frame clones and leaves some out. V and J calls and clone size are copied from that table; D and trimming were computed from the DNA. The data contain 470,000 or so clones, 80% to 90% of them singletons. Looked up from germline, CDR1 is SGHTA and CDR2 is FQGNSA. V dropped 1 base and J dropped 3 bases, with 10 bases sitting between them. The CDR3 runs 15 residues. The chain has TRBV7-2 and TRBJ1-5, with D uncertain. This TCR came from a woman aged 25-40 years with acute or convalescent COVID-19. Material for sequencing was peripheral blood. CDR3 region: CASSLVAENNQPQHF. The CDR3 DNA reads TGTGCCAGCAGCTTAGTAGCTGAGAACAATCAGCCCCAGCATTTT.